This T cell receptor (beta chain) stems from a study of T cell changes during pregnancy in multiple sclerosis. Measured with immunoSEQ multiplex PCR; TCRdb has only the in-frame clones, and not every one. Of tens of thousands of clones listed, approximately 89% are singletons. Germline V gene lookup returns CDR1 LNHDA and CDR2 SQIVND (reference sequence). V shed 5 bases and J 7 bases; nucleotides not matched to a gene: 10. The length of the CDR3 is 15 residues. Sample: CD8+ T cells from peripheral blood mononuclear cells, taken in the second trimester of pregnancy. The sequence came from a female donor with multiple sclerosis, enrolled in a pregnancy study. This chain uses TRBV19 with TRBJ1-4, with 7 bases matching TRBD1. For the CDR3, the DNA is TGTGCCAGTAGTGCTATGACAGGGATGAGTGAAAAACTGTTTTTT. Its protein product is CASSAMTGMSEKLFF.